This is a list of T cell receptor beta chains from one sample in a study of T cell responses to AZD1222 COVID-19 vaccine. Here immunoSEQ multiplex PCR was the method, and the copy in TCRdb shows in-frame clones only, minus some. The data hold some 130,000 clones, with roughly 92% observed a single time. The sample consisted of peripheral blood, taken on day 0 of AZD1222 vaccination. These receptors came from an adult in good health. The CDR3 runs from the conserved cysteine through the conserved F or W. The order of the fields is D gene, J gene, V gene, clone size, CDR3 protein, CDR3 DNA. A D gene is named only where the DNA matches it firmly. Not every row has a clone size; where given, it reads once, few, many or a size class.

NA,TRBJ2-1,TRBV19,once,CASRGDLYNEQFF,TGTGCCAGTAGGGGAGATCTCTACAATGAGCAGTTCTTC
NA,TRBJ1-1,TRBV5-4,NA,CASSSGLGDTEAFF,TGTGCCAGCAGCTCAGGGTTAGGGGACACTGAAGCTTTCTTT
NA,TRBJ2-2,TRBV5-1,NA,CASSGLRGFGLTGELFF,TGCGCCAGCAGCGGACTGAGGGGCTTTGGTTTGACCGGGGAGCTGTTTTTT
NA,TRBJ2-2,TRBV29-1,NA,CSVSREGAGELFF,TGCAGCGTTTCCAGGGAAGGGGCCGGGGAGCTGTTTTTT
NA,TRBJ1-2,TRBV27,NA,CASSGGVLYGYTF,TGTGCCAGCAGTGGAGGGGTCCTCTATGGCTACACCTTC
NA,TRBJ2-7,TRBV10-1,NA,CASSESSVEQYF,TGCGCCAGCAGTGAGTCGAGTGTCGAGCAGTACTTC
NA,TRBJ2-2,TRBV19,NA,CASSIEGADTGELFF,TGTGCCAGTAGTATTGAAGGGGCAGACACCGGGGAGCTGTTTTTT
NA,TRBJ2-7,TRBV4-1,NA,CASSQGLVLAYEQYF,TGCGCCAGCAGCCAAGGCTTAGTGCTAGCCTACGAGCAGTACTTC
NA,TRBJ2-7,TRBV21-1,NA,CASSKPGRTAPSYEQYF,TGTGCCAGCAGCAAACCCGGACGGACTGCCCCCTCCTACGAGCAGTACTTC
TRBD1,TRBJ2-7,TRBV29-1,NA,CSSRTGGSSEQYF,TGCAGCTCCCGGACAGGGGGAAGCTCCGAGCAGTACTTC
NA,TRBJ2-7,TRBV6-5,NA,CASRDRGYEQYF,TGTGCCAGCAGGGACCGGGGGTACGAGCAGTACTTC
TRBD2,TRBJ2-3,TRBV5-1,NA,CASRPRLAGVETDTQYF,TGCGCCAGCAGACCCCGACTAGCGGGAGTAGAAACAGATACGCAGTATTTT
NA,TRBJ2-2,TRBV27,NA,CASKEVRSTGELFF,TGTGCCAGCAAGGAGGTACGAAGCACCGGGGAGCTGTTTTTT
NA,TRBJ2-1,TRBV16,NA,CASSQVGQTRYNEQFF,TGTGCCAGCAGCCAAGTCGGGCAAACCCGCTACAATGAGCAGTTCTTC
NA,TRBJ2-1,TRBV11-3,NA,CASSPRGDPSYEQFF,TGTGCCAGCAGCCCCCGGGGAGACCCCTCGTATGAGCAGTTCTTC
NA,TRBJ2-4,TRBV19,NA,CASSTPPQPSKNIQYF,TGTGCCAGTAGTACGCCCCCACAGCCAAGCAAAAACATTCAGTACTTC
TRBD2,TRBJ2-7,TRBV27,NA,CASSLSPYSGRIHEQYF,TGTGCCAGCAGTTTATCCCCCTATAGCGGGAGAATCCACGAGCAGTACTTC
NA,TRBJ2-7,TRBV29-1,NA,CSVGRADYEQYF,TGCAGCGTTGGACGGGCGGACTACGAGCAGTACTTC
NA,TRBJ2-3,TRBV2,NA,CASTGVGTDTQYF,TGTGCCAGCACAGGGGTGGGCACAGATACGCAGTATTTT
NA,TRBJ2-1,TRBV7-2,NA,CASSFTGHEQFF,TGTGCCAGCAGTTTCACAGGGCATGAGCAGTTCTTC
NA,TRBJ2-1,TRBV24-1,NA,CATSDPGHPGNEQFF,TGTGCCACCAGTGACCCGGGACACCCGGGCAATGAGCAGTTCTTC
NA,TRBJ2-3,TRBV6-1,NA,CASSELYTTDTQYF,TGTGCCAGCAGTGAATTGTACACCACAGATACGCAGTATTTT
NA,TRBJ2-1,TRBV27,NA,CASSFRGLHEQFF,TGTGCCAGCAGTTTCAGGGGCCTGCATGAGCAGTTCTTC
TRBD1,TRBJ2-1,TRBV24-1,NA,CATSDPGQDHNEQFF,TGTGCCACCAGTGATCCCGGACAGGACCACAATGAGCAGTTCTTC
TRBD2,TRBJ2-2,TRBV27,NA,CASRRVGLAGDTGELFF,TGTGCCAGCAGGCGGGTAGGACTAGCGGGAGACACCGGGGAGCTGTTTTTT
NA,TRBJ2-1,TRBV4-3,NA,CASSQHSGEVYNEQFF,TGCGCCAGCAGCCAACACTCAGGGGAAGTGTACAATGAGCAGTTCTTC